This T cell receptor (beta chain) originates from a study of neoadjuvant anti-PD-1 for oral cavity cancer. Study-wide points: Post-treatment tumors with larger preexisting clones showed more shrinkage.

Worth noting for this clone: No antigen is known for it.

Profiled with immunoSEQ multiplex PCR; TCRdb holds only in-frame clones, not every one. The data contain about 24,000 clones, roughly 29% of them seen just once; the ten biggest clones take up 15% to 20%. Time point in this sample: after neoadjuvant nivolumab, at surgical resection. Unmatched junction bases numbered 14, after V lost 5 bases and J lost 7 bases. CDR3 length: 16 amino acids. Germline V gene sequence: CDR1 MDHEN, CDR2 SYDVKM. This material consisted of tumor tissue, taken after nivolumab (anti-PD-1) treatment. This receptor was taken from a person between 40 and 79 years old with oral cavity squamous cell carcinoma. This sequence joins TRBV28 and TRBJ2-3; 8 bases align to TRBD2. CDR3 sequence reads: CASSPPRGLAGHTQYF. CDR3 DNA: TGTGCCAGCAGTCCCCCTCGCGGGCTAGCGGGCCATACGCAGTATTTT. The full variable domain, its missing parts supplied by reference TRBV28 and TRBJ2-3, is DVKVTQSSRYLVKRTGEKVFLECVQDMDHENMFWYRQDPGLGLRLIYFSYDVKMKEKGDIPEGYSVSREKKERFSLILESASTNQTSMYLCASSPPRGLAGHTQYFGPGTRLTVL.